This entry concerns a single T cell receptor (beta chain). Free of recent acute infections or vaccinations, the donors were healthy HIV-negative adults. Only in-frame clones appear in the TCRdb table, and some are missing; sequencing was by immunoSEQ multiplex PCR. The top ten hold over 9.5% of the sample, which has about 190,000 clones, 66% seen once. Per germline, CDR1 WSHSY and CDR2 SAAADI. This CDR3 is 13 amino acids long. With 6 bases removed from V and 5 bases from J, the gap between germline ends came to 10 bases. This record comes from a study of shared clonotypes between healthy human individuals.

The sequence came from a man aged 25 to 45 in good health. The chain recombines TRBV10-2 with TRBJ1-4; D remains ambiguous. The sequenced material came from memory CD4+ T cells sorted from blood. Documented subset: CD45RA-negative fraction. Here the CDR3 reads CASRKNLNEKLFF. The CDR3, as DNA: TGCGCCAGCAGAAAAAATTTAAATGAAAAACTGTTTTTT.